This T cell receptor (beta chain) is from a study of T cell responses to AZD1222 COVID-19 vaccine. Looking at the study overall: Second-dose schedules of about 4 or about 12 weeks were combined.

Broader study findings: Of spike-specific TCRs, nearly half reportedly target regions left unmutated in variants. Clonal diversity was possibly underestimated, and the donors were mostly white British, with more females. Just a handful of AZD1222 recipients tested seropositive at baseline.

Measured with immunoSEQ multiplex PCR; TCRdb has only the in-frame clones, and not every one. The sample lists about 90,000 clones; 88% were seen once. CDR1 and CDR2 from the germline V gene are MDHEN and SYDVKM. J was trimmed by 7 bases and V by 5 bases; bases with no gene match: 6. The CDR3 is made up of 15 amino acids. As to this clone: The antigen is not known.

The J gene is TRBJ2-1, the V gene TRBV28; 12 nucleotides align to TRBD2. Material: peripheral blood, obtained on day 0 of AZD1222 vaccination. The clonotype originates from an adult in good health. CDR3 sequence (DNA): TGTGCCAGCAGTGAGACTAGCGGGAGAGGGAATGAGCAGTTCTTC. This gives the protein CASSETSGRGNEQFF.